This TCR beta chain was identified in a study of Ad26.COV2.S vaccination and SARS-CoV-2 variants (dated by TCRdb to the early 2020s). General notes on the study: Vaccine-arm donors came from COV1001, a multicentre, randomized, double-blind, placebo-controlled phase I-IIa trial of Ad26.COV2.S in healthy adults. Ad26.COV2.S was given intramuscularly at 5x10^10 or 1x10^11 viral particles, as a single shot or as two shots 56 days apart. The specificity and breadth of SARS-CoV-2-reactive T cell receptors after Ad26.COV2.S vaccination were assessed by TCRbeta repertoire sequencing. The TCR-sequenced set comprised approximately 30 samples: some 20 Ad26.COV2.S vaccine recipients, 5 placebo recipients and 8 SARS-CoV-2 convalescent individuals. Trial participants were randomized into five groups of five, in which low-dose or high-dose Ad26.COV2.S was given once or twice, or placebo was given on both occasions. Investigators did not know the trial group allocation while performing experiments and assessing outcomes. Broad study findings and their caveats: Substantial breadth of spike-specific CD8+ and CD4+ T cell responses was reported after vaccination. It was noted by the authors that total T cell responses may have been underestimated by the TCR breadth and depth analyses. The study was not powered for comparison of responses between vaccine doses or regimens. Non-spike TCR breadth was comparable between vaccine and placebo recipients, consistent with the vaccine containing only spike. Ad26.COV2.S recipients had higher spike-specific TCR breadth than placebo recipients (P = 0.0014).

This sample's treatment or condition label indicates: about 20 received Ad26.COV2.S at low or high dose, single or two shots; roughly five received placebo; per-sample allocation not given. For vaccine and placebo recipients, repertoires were sequenced using samples collected on day 63 after the first injection. Cohort 1b enrolled 25 to 30 adults aged 18-55 years at a single site in Boston, USA, between 29 July and 7 August 2020. As a vaccine, Ad26.COV2.S was a replication-incompetent adenovirus type 26 vector that expressed a prefusion-stabilized SARS-CoV-2 spike protein derived from the original Wuhan strain. Note on this clone: Its recognized antigen is unknown. No much larger clone is present one base from it, and per-base qualities are unavailable.

The immunoSEQ Assay was used to sequence TCRbeta CDR3 regions. After extraction, genomic DNA underwent amplification by bias-controlled multiplex PCR, followed by high-throughput sequencing. The published analysis was carried out like this. To quantify the absolute abundance of every unique TCRbeta CDR3 region, sequences were collapsed and filtered. T cell fraction was estimated by normalization of TCRbeta template counts to usable DNA, with usable DNA being measured through amplification of reference genes present in all nucleated cells. Repertoire TCRs were annotated as SARS-CoV-2-specific by exact matching of V gene, CDR3 amino acid sequence and J gene to a known reactive TCR set. The reference SARS-CoV-2 TCR set was derived from MIRA and filtered for enrichment in COVID-19-positive ImmuneCODE repertoires, a step that removed public or cross-reactive TCRs. Using the MIRA antigens, annotated TCRs were further analysed by specific ORF or by position within an ORF. Breadth was defined as annotated unique rearrangements over total unique productive rearrangements; depth was the summed frequency of those rearrangements. Two-sided Wilcoxon rank-sum tests were applied when comparing TCR breadth between groups. As stored in TCRdb, this immuneACCESS dataset retains in-frame rearrangements with V and J assigned. A fraction of the clones does not appear; measured against another copy, unresolved V genes explain less than half of the discrepancy, and the remainder lacks a known reason. V and J calls and clone size are copied from that table; D and trimming were computed from the DNA. The sample profile shows 350,000 to 400,000 clones; 70% to 90% of them were found once. Around 1.8% of the sample is taken by the ten largest.

V is reduced by 0 bases and J by 7 bases, leaving a spacing of 18 bases between them. Per the germline V gene (reference sequence), LNHNV is the CDR1 and YYDKDF is the CDR2. The CDR3 runs 16 residues from the cysteine to the phenylalanine. The only DNA kept is the CDR3, 48 bases in frame from the first base. This TCR was recovered from a person between 18 and 65 years old who received the Ad26.COV2.S COVID-19 vaccine or a placebo. This specimen consisted of peripheral blood, obtained in a trial of Ad26.COV2.S vaccine versus placebo. The chain links TRBV15 with TRBJ1-2; D gene: possibly TRBD1, on 5 matching bases. The DNA is as follows: TGTGCCACCAGCAGAGACGTACCCCTAACGGGACTTGGCTACACCTTC. Its amino acids are CATSRDVPLTGLGYTF.